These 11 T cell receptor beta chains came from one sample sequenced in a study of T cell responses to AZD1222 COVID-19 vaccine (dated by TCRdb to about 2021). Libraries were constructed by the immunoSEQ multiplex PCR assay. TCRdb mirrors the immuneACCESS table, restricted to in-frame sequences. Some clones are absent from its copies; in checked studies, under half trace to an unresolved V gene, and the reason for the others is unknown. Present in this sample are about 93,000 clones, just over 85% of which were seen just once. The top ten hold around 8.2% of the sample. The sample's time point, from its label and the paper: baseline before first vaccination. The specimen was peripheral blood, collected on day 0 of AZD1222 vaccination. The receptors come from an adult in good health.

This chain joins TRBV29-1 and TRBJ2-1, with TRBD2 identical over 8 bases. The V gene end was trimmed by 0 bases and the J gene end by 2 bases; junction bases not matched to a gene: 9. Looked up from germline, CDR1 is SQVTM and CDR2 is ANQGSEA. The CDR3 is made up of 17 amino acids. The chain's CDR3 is CSVEDPSGSPTYNEQFF. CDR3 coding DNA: TGCAGCGTTGAAGATCCCAGCGGGAGCCCTACCTACAATGAGCAGTTCTTC.

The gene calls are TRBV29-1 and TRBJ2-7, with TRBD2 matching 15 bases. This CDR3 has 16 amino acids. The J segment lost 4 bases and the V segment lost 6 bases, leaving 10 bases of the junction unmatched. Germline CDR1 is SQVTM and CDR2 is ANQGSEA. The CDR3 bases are TGCAGCGTGAGGGGACTAGCGGGAGGTGGGGCTTACGAGCAGTACTTC. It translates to CSVRGLAGGGAYEQYF.

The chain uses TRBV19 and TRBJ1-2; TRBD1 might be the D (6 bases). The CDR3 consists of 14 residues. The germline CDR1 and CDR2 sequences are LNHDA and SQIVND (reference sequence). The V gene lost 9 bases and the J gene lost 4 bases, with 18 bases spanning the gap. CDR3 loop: CASKDGGAGYGYTF. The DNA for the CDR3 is TGTGCCAGCAAGGATGGGGGCGCGGGCTATGGCTACACCTTC.

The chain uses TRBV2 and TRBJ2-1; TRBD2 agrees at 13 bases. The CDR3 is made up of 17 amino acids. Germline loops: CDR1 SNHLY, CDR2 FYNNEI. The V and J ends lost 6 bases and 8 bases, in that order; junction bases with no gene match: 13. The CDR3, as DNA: TGTGCCAGCAGCGGAAACCCGACTAGCGGGAGGAGGGATGAGCAGTTCTTC. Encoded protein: CASSGNPTSGRRDEQFF.

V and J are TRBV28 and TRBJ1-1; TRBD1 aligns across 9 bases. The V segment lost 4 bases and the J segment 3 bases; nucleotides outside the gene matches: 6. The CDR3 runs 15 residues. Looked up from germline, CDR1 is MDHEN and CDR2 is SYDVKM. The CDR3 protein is CASSSYRGRDTEAFF. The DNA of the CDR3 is TGTGCCAGCAGTTCCTACAGGGGGCGCGACACTGAAGCTTTCTTT.

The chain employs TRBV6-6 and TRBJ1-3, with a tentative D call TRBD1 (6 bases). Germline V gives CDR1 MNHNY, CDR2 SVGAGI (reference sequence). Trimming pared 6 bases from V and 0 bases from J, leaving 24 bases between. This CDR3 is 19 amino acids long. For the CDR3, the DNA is TGTGCCAGCAGCTCACCCTACGGGGGGCTAACCTTCTCTGGAAACACCATATATTTT. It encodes CASSSPYGGLTFSGNTIYF.

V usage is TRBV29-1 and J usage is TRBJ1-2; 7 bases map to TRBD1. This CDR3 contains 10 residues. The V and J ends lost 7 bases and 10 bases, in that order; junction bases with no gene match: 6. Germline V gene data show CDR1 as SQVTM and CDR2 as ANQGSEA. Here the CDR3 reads CSAGQVPYTF. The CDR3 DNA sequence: TGCAGCGCCGGACAGGTTCCCTACACCTTC.

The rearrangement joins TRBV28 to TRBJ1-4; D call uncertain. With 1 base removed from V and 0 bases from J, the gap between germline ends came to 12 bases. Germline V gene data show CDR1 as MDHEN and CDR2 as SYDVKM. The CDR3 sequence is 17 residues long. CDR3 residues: CASSLSGGRTTNEKLFF. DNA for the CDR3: TGTGCCAGCAGTTTATCGGGCGGACGCACAACTAATGAAAAACTGTTTTTT. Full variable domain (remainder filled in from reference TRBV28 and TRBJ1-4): DVKVTQSSRYLVKRTGEKVFLECVQDMDHENMFWYRQDPGLGLRLIYFSYDVKMKEKGDIPEGYSVSREKKERFSLILESASTNQTSMYLCASSLSGGRTTNEKLFFGSGTQLSVL.

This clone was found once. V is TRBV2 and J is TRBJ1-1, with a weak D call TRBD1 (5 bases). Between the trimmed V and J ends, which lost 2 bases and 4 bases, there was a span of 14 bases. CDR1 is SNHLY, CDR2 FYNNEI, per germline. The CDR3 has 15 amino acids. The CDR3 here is CASSEMGGGFTEAFF. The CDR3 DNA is TGTGCCAGCAGTGAAATGGGGGGTGGGTTCACTGAAGCTTTCTTT.

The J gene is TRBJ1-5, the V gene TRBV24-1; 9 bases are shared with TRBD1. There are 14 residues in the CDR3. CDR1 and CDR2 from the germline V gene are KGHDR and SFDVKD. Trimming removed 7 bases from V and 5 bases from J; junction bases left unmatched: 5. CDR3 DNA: TGTGCCACCAGGGGACAGGGAGGGGATCAGCCCCAGCATTTT. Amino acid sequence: CATRGQGGDQPQHF.

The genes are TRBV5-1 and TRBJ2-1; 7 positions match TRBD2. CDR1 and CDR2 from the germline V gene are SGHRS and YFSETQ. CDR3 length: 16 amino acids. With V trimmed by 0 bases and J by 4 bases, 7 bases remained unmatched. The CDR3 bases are TGCGCCAGCAGCTTGGCCAGCGGGACGAAATACAATGAGCAGTTCTTC. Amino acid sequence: CASSLASGTKYNEQFF. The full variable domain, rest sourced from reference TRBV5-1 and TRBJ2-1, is KAGVTQTPRYLIKTRGQQVTLSCSPISGHRSVSWYQQTPGQGLQFLFEYFSETQRNKGNFPGRFSGRQFSNSRSEMNVSTLELGDSALYLCASSLASGTKYNEQFFGPGTRLTVL.